A selection of T cell receptor beta chains follows, all from one sample in a study of molecular identifiers for immune sequencing clone quantification. TCRdb re-derived calls from the PCR reads in MiXCR, one entry per CDR3 protein. This table holds about 640,000 distinct CDR3 sequences, 15% to 20% found once. Sequences were obtained from naive CD8+ T cells from blood, with Jurkat cell RNA spiked in. The origin of the receptors is a human donor in good health. Some libraries in this study had Jurkat cell RNA spiked in. The CDR3 runs from the conserved cysteine through the conserved F or W. The order of the fields is V gene, CDR3 length, D gene, clone size, J gene, CDR3 protein, CDR3 DNA. A D gene is named only where the DNA matches it firmly. Where a row states a size, it is once, few, many or the class of an expanded clone; other rows omit it.

V gene: TRBV29-1; CDR3 length: 12; D gene: .; clone size: many; J gene: TRBJ2-7; CDR3 protein: CSVGLGTYEQYF; CDR3 DNA: TGCAGCGTGGGTTTGGGGACCTACGAGCAGTACTTC
V gene: TRBV24-1; CDR3 length: 17; D gene: .; clone size: .; J gene: TRBJ2-2; CDR3 protein: CATSDHAGTITIGELSF; CDR3 DNA: TGTGCCACCAGTGACCACGCCGGGACAATCACGATCGGGGAGCTGTCTTTT
V gene: TRBV7-9; CDR3 length: 14; D gene: TRBD1; clone size: .; J gene: TRBJ2-4; CDR3 protein: CASSSQGEWDIQYF; CDR3 DNA: TGTGCCAGCAGCTCACAGGGGGAATGGGACATTCAGTACTTC
V gene: TRBV19; CDR3 length: 13; D gene: .; clone size: few; J gene: TRBJ2-7; CDR3 protein: CASSMGLPSEQYF; CDR3 DNA: TGTGCCAGTAGTATGGGACTCCCTTCCGAGCAGTACTTC
V gene: TRBV28; CDR3 length: 11; D gene: TRBD2; clone size: many; J gene: TRBJ2-1; CDR3 protein: CASQTSGRVFF; CDR3 DNA: TGTGCCAGCCAGACTAGCGGGAGGGTGTTCTTC
V gene: TRBV6-2/TRBV6-3; CDR3 length: 14; D gene: TRBD1; clone size: few; J gene: TRBJ2-5; CDR3 protein: CASSVQGAGETQYF; CDR3 DNA: TGTGCCAGCAGTGTACAGGGGGCAGGAGAGACCCAGTACTTC
V gene: TRBV2; CDR3 length: 18; D gene: .; clone size: .; J gene: TRBJ1-4; CDR3 protein: CASSVGDQKFATNEKLFF; CDR3 DNA: TGTGCCAGCAGTGTTGGGGACCAGAAATTTGCAACTAATGAAAAACTGTTTTTT
V gene: TRBV3-1; CDR3 length: 11; D gene: .; clone size: many; J gene: TRBJ2-1; CDR3 protein: CASSQDLGQFF; CDR3 DNA: TGTGCCAGCAGCCAAGATTTGGGGCAGTTCTTC
V gene: TRBV12-3/TRBV12-4; CDR3 length: 12; D gene: .; clone size: .; J gene: TRBJ2-1; CDR3 protein: CASSPDVNEQFF; CDR3 DNA: TGTGCCAGCAGCCCGGATGTAAATGAGCAGTTCTTC
V gene: TRBV7-9; CDR3 length: 15; D gene: .; clone size: many; J gene: TRBJ2-6; CDR3 protein: CASSPPGVEANVLTF; CDR3 DNA: TGTGCCAGCAGCCCGCCGGGGGTAGAGGCCAACGTCCTGACTTTC
V gene: TRBV28; CDR3 length: 15; D gene: .; clone size: many; J gene: TRBJ2-3; CDR3 protein: CASSMLRDSGDTQYF; CDR3 DNA: TGTGCCAGCAGTATGCTGCGGGACAGCGGGGATACGCAGTATTTT
V gene: TRBV5-3; CDR3 length: 15; D gene: .; clone size: .; J gene: TRBJ1-1; CDR3 protein: CASSLEGGLNTEASF; CDR3 DNA: TGTGCCAGCAGCTTGGAGGGCGGATTGAACACTGAAGCTTCCTTT
V gene: TRBV27; CDR3 length: 15; D gene: .; clone size: few; J gene: TRBJ2-1; CDR3 protein: CASSLIKGHRNEQFF; CDR3 DNA: TGTGCCAGCAGTTTAATTAAGGGACACCGCAATGAGCAGTTCTTC
V gene: TRBV5-4; CDR3 length: 12; D gene: .; clone size: many; J gene: TRBJ2-7; CDR3 protein: CASSPSDYEQYF; CDR3 DNA: TGTGCCAGCAGCCCCTCCGACTACGAGCAGTACTTC
V gene: TRBV7-9; CDR3 length: 12; D gene: .; clone size: many; J gene: TRBJ1-1; CDR3 protein: CASSRERFEAFF; CDR3 DNA: TGTGCCAGCAGCCGAGAGCGGTTTGAAGCTTTCTTT